This entry features one TCR beta chain sequence. As yet, its antigen is unknown. Method: immunoSEQ multiplex PCR; TCRdb's copy keeps in-frame clones and lacks some. The data contain 35,000 or so clones, approximately 78% of them singletons. The source of the sample is a study of OX40 agonist ivuxolimab in advanced cancers. Study as a whole: Having had anti-PD-1, anti-PD-L1 or anti-CTLA-4 therapy before was allowed, and about 42% had some. Three dose-escalation patients had partial responses: one with hepatocellular carcinoma and two with cutaneous melanoma.

Patients with autoimmune history or systemic immunosuppression were excluded. The CDR3 is 14 amino acids. V lost 0 bases and J 8 bases, leaving 12 bases between the germline ends. Germline V gives CDR1 SGHRS, CDR2 YFSETQ. Overall study results and limits: Dosing at 0.1 to 3.0 mg/kg was accompanied by clonal expansion of CD4+ and CD8+ blood T cells by week 6.

This chain uses TRBV5-1 with TRBJ2-1; a weak D match, TRBD2 (5 bases). The source was CD4+ or CD8+ T cells sorted from blood, collected in a trial of the OX40 agonist ivuxolimab. The receptor's source is an adult with an advanced solid tumor such as melanoma, head and neck, liver or kidney cancer. Written as DNA, the CDR3 is TGCGCCAGCAGCTTGGGCCCGCCTAGCTATGAGCAGTTCTTC. It codes for CASSLGPPSYEQFF.